The rows below give T cell receptor beta chains drawn from one sample of a study of tumor-infiltrating lymphocytes in primary liver carcinoma. TCRdb passed the multiplex PCR reads through MiXCR, listing each CDR3 protein once. The sample lists more than 150,000 distinct CDR3 sequences; roughly 60% were seen once. Sequenced input: peripheral blood. The receptors originated from a middle-aged man with primary liver carcinoma and hepatitis B virus infection. The CDR3 runs from the conserved cysteine through the conserved F or W. A D gene is named only where the DNA matches it firmly. Size is stated for part of the rows, as once, few or many counts, or as a class when the clone is expanded.

>TRBJ2-7|many|NA|TRBV11-2
CASSLGGAFKFEQYF
TGTGCCAGCAGCTTAGGGGGGGCTTTTAAGTTCGAGCAGTACTTC
>TRBJ2-3|NA|NA|TRBV4-1
CATSREPSDTDTQYF
TGCGCCACCAGCCGAGAGCCTAGCGACACAGATACGCAGTATTTT
>TRBJ2-7|few|TRBD2|TRBV12-3/TRBV12-4
CASSQNPLAGAHEQYF
TGTGCCAGCAGTCAGAACCCCCTAGCGGGAGCTCACGAGCAGTACTTC
>TRBJ2-1|NA|NA|TRBV11-2
CVSSLGTGSASRSYNEQFF
TGTGTCAGCAGCTTAGGGACGGGGTCTGCCTCAAGGTCCTACAATGAGCAGTTCTTC
>TRBJ2-7|few|NA|TRBV5-1
CASSLDREGYEQYF
TGCGCCAGCAGCTTAGACAGGGAGGGCTACGAGCAGTACTTC
>TRBJ1-5|NA|NA|TRBV6-1
CASRAGYSNQPQHF
TGTGCCAGCAGAGCAGGTTATAGCAATCAGCCCCAGCATTTT
>TRBJ2-7|NA|NA|TRBV11-2
CASSLAATASYGQYF
TGTGCCAGCAGCTTAGCGGCGACAGCATCATACGGGCAGTACTTC
>TRBJ2-7|NA|NA|TRBV29-1
CSVEAGATYEQYF
TGCAGCGTTGAAGCAGGAGCAACCTACGAGCAGTACTTC
>TRBJ2-3|few|NA|TRBV5-4
CASNGESTDTQYF
TGTGCCAGCAACGGGGAAAGCACAGATACGCAGTATTTT
>TRBJ1-2|few|NA|TRBV30
CAWNQGLLGGYTF
TGTGCCTGGAACCAGGGCCTTCTGGGAGGCTACACCTTC
>TRBJ2-7|few|NA|TRBV5-6
CASSFRQDTQYF
TGTGCCAGCAGCTTCCGACAGGACACCCAGTACTTC
>TRBJ1-1|many|TRBD1|TRBV29-1
CSVPGTGGVTEAFF
TGCAGCGTCCCCGGGACAGGTGGAGTGACTGAAGCTTTCTTT
>TRBJ2-1|NA|NA|TRBV10-1
CASSEWGNGQFF
TGCGCCAGCAGTGAATGGGGAAATGGGCAGTTCTTC
>TRBJ2-5|NA|NA|TRBV29-1
CNVALGLSVQETQYF
TGCAACGTTGCCCTCGGACTGTCCGTTCAAGAGACCCAGTACTTC
>TRBJ2-1|few|NA|TRBV5-1
CASSIQQYEQFF
TGCGCCAGCAGCATACAACAATATGAGCAGTTCTTC
>TRBJ2-1|many|NA|TRBV11-2
CASSFRNNEQFF
TGTGCCAGCAGCTTCCGGAACAATGAGCAGTTCTTC
>TRBJ2-5|many|NA|TRBV6-5
CASKGETQYF
TGTGCCAGCAAGGGAGAGACCCAGTACTTC
>TRBJ2-2|many|TRBD2|TRBV4-2
CASSQFSGSDTGELFF
TGTGCCAGCAGCCAATTTAGCGGGAGTGACACCGGGGAGCTGTTTTTT
>TRBJ1-1|NA|NA|TRBV13
CASSHTENTEAFF
TGTGCCAGCAGCCATACAGAGAACACTGAAGCTTTCTTT
>TRBJ2-1|NA|TRBD2|TRBV7-8
CASSPLRTSDLNEQFF
TGTGCCAGCAGCCCTCTTCGGACTAGCGACCTCAATGAGCAGTTCTTC
>TRBJ2-4|few|NA|TRBV6-5
CASSGSGIQYF
TGTGCCAGCTCGGGTTCTGGAATTCAGTACTTC
>TRBJ1-4|NA|NA|TRBV11-2
CASSLGRSTNEKLFF
TGTGCCAGCAGCTTGGGACGTTCAACTAATGAAAAACTGTTTTTT
>TRBJ1-1|few|NA|TRBV4-1
CASSLSTLAEAFF
TGCGCCAGCAGCCTATCTACCCTCGCTGAAGCTTTCTTT
>TRBJ2-7|NA|NA|TRBV11-2
CASCPRTLSAYEQYF
TGTGCCAGCTGCCCCCGAACACTCTCTGCATACGAGCAGTACTTC